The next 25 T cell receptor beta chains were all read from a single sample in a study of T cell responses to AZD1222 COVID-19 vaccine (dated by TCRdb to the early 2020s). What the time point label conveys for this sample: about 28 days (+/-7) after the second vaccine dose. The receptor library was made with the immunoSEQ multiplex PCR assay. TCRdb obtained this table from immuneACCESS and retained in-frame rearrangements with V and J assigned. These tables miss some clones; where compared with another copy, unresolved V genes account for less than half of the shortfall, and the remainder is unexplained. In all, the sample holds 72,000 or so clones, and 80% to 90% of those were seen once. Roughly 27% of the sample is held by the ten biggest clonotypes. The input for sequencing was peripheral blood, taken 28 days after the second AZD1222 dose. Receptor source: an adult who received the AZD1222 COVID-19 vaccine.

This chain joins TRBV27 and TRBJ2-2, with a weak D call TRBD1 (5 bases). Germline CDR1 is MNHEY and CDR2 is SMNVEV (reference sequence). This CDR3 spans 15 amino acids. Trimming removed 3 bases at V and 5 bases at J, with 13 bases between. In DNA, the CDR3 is TGTGCCAGCAGTTTTGGGCAGGGTGGGACCGGGGAGCTGTTTTTT. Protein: CASSFGQGGTGELFF.

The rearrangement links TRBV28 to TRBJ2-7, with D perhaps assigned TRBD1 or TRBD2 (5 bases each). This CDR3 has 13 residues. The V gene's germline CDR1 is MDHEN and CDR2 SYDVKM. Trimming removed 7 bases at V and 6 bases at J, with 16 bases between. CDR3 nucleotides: TGTGCCAGCATCACCCCGGGGACCCTCGAGCAGTACTTC. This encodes CASITPGTLEQYF.

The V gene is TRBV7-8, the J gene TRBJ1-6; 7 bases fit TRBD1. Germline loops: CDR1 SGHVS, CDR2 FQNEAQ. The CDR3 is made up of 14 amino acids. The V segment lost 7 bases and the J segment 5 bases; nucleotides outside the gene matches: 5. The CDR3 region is CASTQGQDNSPLHF. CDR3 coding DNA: TGTGCCAGCACCCAAGGACAGGATAATTCACCCCTCCACTTT. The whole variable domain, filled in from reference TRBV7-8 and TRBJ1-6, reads GAGVSQSPRYKVAKRGQDVALRCDPISGHVSLFWYQQALGQGPEFLTYFQNEAQLDKSGLPSDRFFAERPEGSVSTLKIQRTQQEDSAVYLCASTQGQDNSPLHFGNGTRLTVT.

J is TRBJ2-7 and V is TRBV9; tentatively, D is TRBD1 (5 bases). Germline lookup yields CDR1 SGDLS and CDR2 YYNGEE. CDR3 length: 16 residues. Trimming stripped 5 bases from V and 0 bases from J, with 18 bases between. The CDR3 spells CASSTRQGAYSYEQYF. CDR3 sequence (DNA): TGTGCCAGCAGTACGAGACAAGGGGCATACTCCTACGAGCAGTACTTC.

CDR3 protein: CASSQGGSQRTQYF. CDR3 nucleotides: TGTGCCAGCAGCCAAGGAGGGAGCCAGAGGACCCAGTACTTC. The V call is TRBV7-3, the J call TRBJ2-5, with D possibly TRBD2 on 6 matching bases. Trimming took 5 bases from V and 7 from J, leaving 17 bases between them. Germline loops: CDR1 SGHTA, CDR2 FQGTGA. The CDR3 is made up of 14 amino acids.

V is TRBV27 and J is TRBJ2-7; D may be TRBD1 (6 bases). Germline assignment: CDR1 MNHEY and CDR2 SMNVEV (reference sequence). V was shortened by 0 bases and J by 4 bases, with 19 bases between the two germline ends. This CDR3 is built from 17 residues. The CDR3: CASSLSSPGEQRYEQYF. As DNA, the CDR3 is TGTGCCAGCAGTTTATCGTCCCCAGGGGAACAGAGATACGAGCAGTACTTC.

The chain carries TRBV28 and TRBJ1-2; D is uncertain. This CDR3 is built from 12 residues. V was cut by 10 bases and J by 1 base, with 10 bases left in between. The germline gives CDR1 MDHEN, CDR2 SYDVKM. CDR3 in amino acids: CATTFLNYGYTF. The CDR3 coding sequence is TGTGCCACTACCTTCCTTAACTATGGCTACACCTTC.

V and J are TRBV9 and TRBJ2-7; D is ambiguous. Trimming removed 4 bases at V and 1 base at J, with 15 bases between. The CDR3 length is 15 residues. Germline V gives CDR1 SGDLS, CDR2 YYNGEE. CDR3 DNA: TGTGCCAGCAGCACGTACGACACTGGGTCCTACGAGCAGTACTTC. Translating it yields CASSTYDTGSYEQYF.

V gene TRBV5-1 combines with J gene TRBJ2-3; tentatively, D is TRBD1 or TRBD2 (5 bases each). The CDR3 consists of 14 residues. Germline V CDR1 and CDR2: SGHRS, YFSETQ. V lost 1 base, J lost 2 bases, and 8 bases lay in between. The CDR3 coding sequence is TGCGCCAGCAGCTTGCAGGGAGACACAGATACGCAGTATTTT. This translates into CASSLQGDTDTQYF.

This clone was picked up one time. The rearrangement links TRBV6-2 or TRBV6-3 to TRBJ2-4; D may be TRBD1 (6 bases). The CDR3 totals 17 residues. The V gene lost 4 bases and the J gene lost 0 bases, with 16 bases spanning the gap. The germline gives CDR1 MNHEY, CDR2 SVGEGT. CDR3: CASSLLGDTLAKNIQYF. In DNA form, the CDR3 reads TGTGCCAGCAGTTTGTTGGGGGACACACTAGCCAAAAACATTCAGTACTTC.

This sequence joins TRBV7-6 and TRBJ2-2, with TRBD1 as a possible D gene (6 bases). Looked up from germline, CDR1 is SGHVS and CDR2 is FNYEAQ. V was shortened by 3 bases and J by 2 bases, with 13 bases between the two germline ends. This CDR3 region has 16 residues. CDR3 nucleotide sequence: TGTGCCAGCAGCTTTTCAGGGGCTCTAAACACCGGGGAGCTGTTTTTT. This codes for CASSFSGALNTGELFF.

The CDR3 bases are TGTGCCAGCAGCCTAGGGAGTCGGGAGACCCAGTACTTC. This encodes CASSLGSRETQYF. This chain links TRBV7-3 with TRBJ2-5, with D maybe TRBD2 (5 bases). CDR1 is SGHTA, CDR2 FQGTGA, per germline. Trimming left V 5 bases short and J 5 bases short, with 12 bases between. This CDR3 spans 13 amino acids.

CDR3 loop: CASSLKWGGRFYNEQFF. CDR3 in DNA: TGTGCCAGCAGCTTAAAGTGGGGCGGCAGGTTCTACAATGAGCAGTTCTTC. The chain combines TRBV7-8 with TRBJ2-1; possible D gene TRBD1, 5 bases. Germline CDR1 reads SGHVS; CDR2 reads FQNEAQ. The CDR3 runs 17 residues. The V end lost 2 bases, the J end lost 3 bases, and 17 bases lay between the germline ends.

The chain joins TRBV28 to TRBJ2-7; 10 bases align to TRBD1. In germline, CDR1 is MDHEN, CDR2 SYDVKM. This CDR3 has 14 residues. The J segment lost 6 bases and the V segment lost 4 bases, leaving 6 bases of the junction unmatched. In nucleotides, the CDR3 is TGTGCCAGCAGTTGGGGGACAGGGGATATCGAGCAGTACTTC. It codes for CASSWGTGDIEQYF.

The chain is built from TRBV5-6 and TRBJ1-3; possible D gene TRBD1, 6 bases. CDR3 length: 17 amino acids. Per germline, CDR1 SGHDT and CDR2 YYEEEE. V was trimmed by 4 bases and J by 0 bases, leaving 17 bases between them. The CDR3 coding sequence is TGTGCCAGCAGCCTAATGACAGGAGAATTCTCTGGAAACACCATATATTTT. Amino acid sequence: CASSLMTGEFSGNTIYF.

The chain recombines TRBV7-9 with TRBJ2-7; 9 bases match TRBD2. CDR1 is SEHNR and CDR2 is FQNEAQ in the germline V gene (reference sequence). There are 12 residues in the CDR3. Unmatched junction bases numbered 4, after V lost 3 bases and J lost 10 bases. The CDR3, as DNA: TGTGCCAGCAGCTTTCCTAGCGGGATACAGTACTTC. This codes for CASSFPSGIQYF.

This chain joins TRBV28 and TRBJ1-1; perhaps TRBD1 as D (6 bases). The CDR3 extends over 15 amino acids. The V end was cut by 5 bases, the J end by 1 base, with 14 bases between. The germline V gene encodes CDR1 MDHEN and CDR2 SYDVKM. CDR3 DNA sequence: TGTGCCAGCAGTCCCCCGTGGGGGGCGAACACTGAAGCTTTCTTT. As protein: CASSPPWGANTEAFF. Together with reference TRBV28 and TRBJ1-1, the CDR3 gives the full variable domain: DVKVTQSSRYLVKRTGEKVFLECVQDMDHENMFWYRQDPGLGLRLIYFSYDVKMKEKGDIPEGYSVSREKKERFSLILESASTNQTSMYLCASSPPWGANTEAFFGQGTRLTVV.

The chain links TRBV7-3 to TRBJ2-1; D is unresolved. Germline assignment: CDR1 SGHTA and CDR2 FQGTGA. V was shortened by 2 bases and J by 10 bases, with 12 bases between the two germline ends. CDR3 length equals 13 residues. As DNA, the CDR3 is TGTGCCAGCAGCTTAGGTCAAGGCTGGGAGCAGTTCTTC. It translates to CASSLGQGWEQFF.

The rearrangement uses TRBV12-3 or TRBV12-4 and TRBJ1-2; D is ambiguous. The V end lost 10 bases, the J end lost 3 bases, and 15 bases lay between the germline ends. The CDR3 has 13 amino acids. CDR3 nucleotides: TGTGCCATCACGGGAGTAAAGTACTATGGCTACACCTTC. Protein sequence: CAITGVKYYGYTF.

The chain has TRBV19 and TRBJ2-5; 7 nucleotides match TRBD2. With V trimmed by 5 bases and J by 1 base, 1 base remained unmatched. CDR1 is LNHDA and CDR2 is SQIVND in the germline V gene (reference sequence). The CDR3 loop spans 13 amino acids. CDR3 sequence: CASSPGGQETQYF. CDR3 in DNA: TGTGCCAGTAGTCCGGGGGGCCAAGAGACCCAGTACTTC.

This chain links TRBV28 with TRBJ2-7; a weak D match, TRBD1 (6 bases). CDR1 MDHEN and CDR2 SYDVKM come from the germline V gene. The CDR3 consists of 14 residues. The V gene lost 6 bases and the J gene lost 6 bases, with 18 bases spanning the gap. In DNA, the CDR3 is TGTGCCAGCAGAAAGGAGTCTCGGACAGTCGAGCAGTACTTC. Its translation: CASRKESRTVEQYF.

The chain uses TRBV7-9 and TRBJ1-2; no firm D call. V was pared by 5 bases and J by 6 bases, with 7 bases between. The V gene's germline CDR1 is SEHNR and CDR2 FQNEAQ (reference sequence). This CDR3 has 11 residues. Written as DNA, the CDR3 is TGTGCCAGCAGCCCCAATGATGGCTACACCTTC. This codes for CASSPNDGYTF.

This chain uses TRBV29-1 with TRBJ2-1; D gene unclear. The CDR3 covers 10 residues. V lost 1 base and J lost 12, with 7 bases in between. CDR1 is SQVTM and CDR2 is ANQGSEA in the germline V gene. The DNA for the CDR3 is TGCAGCGTTGAAGGGGTGGTGCAGTTCTTC. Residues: CSVEGVVQFF.

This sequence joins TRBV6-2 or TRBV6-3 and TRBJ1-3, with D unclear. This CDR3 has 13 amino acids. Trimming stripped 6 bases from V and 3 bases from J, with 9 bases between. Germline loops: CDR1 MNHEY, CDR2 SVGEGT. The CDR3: CASSQTGGNTIYF. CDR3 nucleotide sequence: TGTGCCAGCAGCCAGACGGGTGGAAACACCATATATTTT.

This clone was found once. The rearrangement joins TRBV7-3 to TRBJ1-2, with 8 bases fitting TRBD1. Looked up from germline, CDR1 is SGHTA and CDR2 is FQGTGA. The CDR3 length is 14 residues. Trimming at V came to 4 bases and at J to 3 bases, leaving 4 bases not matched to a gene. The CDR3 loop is CASSYTGGDYGYTF. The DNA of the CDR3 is TGTGCCAGCAGCTATACAGGGGGGGACTATGGCTACACCTTC.